The 26 T cell receptor beta chains listed next were all sequenced from one sample in a study of blood T cell repertoires in COVID-19. Assay used: immunoSEQ multiplex PCR; TCRdb lists only in-frame clones, some missing. This sample has a few hundred thousand clones, with 88% found just once. The source material was PBMCs or T cells enriched from blood (not recorded which). These TCRs come from a woman aged 18-30 years who had recovered from COVID-19.

This chain uses TRBV19 with TRBJ1-1, with no clear D. The CDR3 extends over 14 amino acids. Germline V gene sequence: CDR1 LNHDA, CDR2 SQIVND (reference sequence). V was shortened by 0 bases and J by 3 bases, with 8 bases between the two germline ends. The CDR3 sequence is CASSIEWRDTEAFF. As DNA, the CDR3 is TGTGCCAGTAGTATAGAGTGGCGGGACACTGAAGCTTTCTTT.

This clone was observed a few times. The DNA for the CDR3 is TGTGCCAGCAGAGGGGACAGCCTTGAAGCTTTCTTT. Translating it yields CASRGDSLEAFF. This chain uses TRBV6-5 with TRBJ1-1; 7 positions match TRBD1. There are 12 residues in the CDR3. Germline trimming cut 6 bases from V and 7 bases from J; bases unmatched to any gene: 5. CDR1 is MNHEY and CDR2 is SVGAGI in the germline V gene.

The table lists this clone with a count of one. The chain is built from TRBV9 and TRBJ1-3, with D possibly TRBD1 on 6 matching bases. The CDR3 loop spans 14 amino acids. With 6 bases removed from V and 4 bases from J, the gap between germline ends came to 14 bases. Germline V gene sequence: CDR1 SGDLS, CDR2 YYNGEE. DNA for the CDR3: TGTGCCAGCACATTTATGGGGGCCGGAAACACCATATATTTT. Translated, it gives CASTFMGAGNTIYF.

The chain links TRBV9 to TRBJ1-3; TRBD1 is a possible D gene (6 bases). The CDR3 sequence is 16 residues long. CDR1 is SGDLS and CDR2 is YYNGEE in the germline V gene. V dropped 4 bases and J dropped 0 bases, with 14 bases sitting between them. The CDR3, as DNA: TGTGCCAGCAGCCCAAGGGGCAGGGGCTCTGGAAACACCATATATTTT. Translated, it gives CASSPRGRGSGNTIYF.

The V and J genes are TRBV9 and TRBJ2-7; D remains ambiguous. Trimming cost V 3 bases and J 0 bases, with 10 bases left between them. The germline V gene encodes CDR1 SGDLS and CDR2 YYNGEE. The CDR3 has 14 amino acids. The CDR3 reads CASSADTGSYEQYF. The DNA of the CDR3 is TGTGCCAGCAGCGCCGACACTGGCTCCTACGAGCAGTACTTC. Full variable domain (missing parts from reference TRBV9 and TRBJ2-7): DSGVTQTPKHLITATGQRVTLRCSPRSGDLSVYWYQQSLDQGLQFLIQYYNGEERAKGNILERFSAQQFPDLHSELNLSSLELGDSALYFCASSADTGSYEQYFGPGTRLTVT.

The chain employs TRBV5-6 and TRBJ2-1; 7 bases match TRBD2. The CDR3 spans 14 residues. Per the germline V gene, CDR1 is SGHDT and CDR2 is YYEEEE. V shed 2 bases and J 8 bases; nucleotides not matched to a gene: 7. The CDR3 spells CASSLGLVGDEQFF. DNA of the CDR3: TGTGCCAGCAGCTTAGGACTAGTTGGCGATGAGCAGTTCTTC.

This chain's CDR3 is CASSPPGLISSGNTIYF. The CDR3 region has the DNA TGTGCCAGCAGCCCCCCGGGACTCATTAGCTCTGGAAACACCATATATTTT. This chain joins TRBV7-8 and TRBJ1-3; D might be TRBD1 (5 bases). From germline, CDR1 is SGHVS and CDR2 FQNEAQ. This CDR3 has 17 residues. The V end lost 5 bases, the J end lost 0 bases, and 17 bases lay between the germline ends.

This clone was found a few times. The chain recombines TRBV6-1 with TRBJ1-2; a weak D match, TRBD1 (5 bases). This CDR3 has 14 residues. V lost 0 bases and J 7 bases, leaving 12 bases between the germline ends. Per the germline V gene, CDR1 is MNHNS and CDR2 is SASEGT. Written as DNA, the CDR3 is TGTGCCAGCAGTGAAGCTGCAGGGTCGATTGGCTACACCTTC. Translating it yields CASSEAAGSIGYTF.

V usage is TRBV5-1 and J usage is TRBJ1-1, with 7 positions matching TRBD1. The CDR3 covers 13 residues. The V gene end was trimmed by 4 bases and the J gene end by 11 bases; junction bases not matched to a gene: 11. The germline V gene encodes CDR1 SGHRS and CDR2 YFSETQ. The CDR3 loop is CASSPTPGQIAFF. CDR3 DNA sequence: TGCGCCAGCAGCCCCACCCCGGGACAGATCGCTTTCTTT.

V is TRBV12-3 or TRBV12-4 and J is TRBJ2-5, with TRBD2 matching 8 bases. With V trimmed by 9 bases and J by 0 bases, 0 bases remained unmatched. The CDR3 is 12 residues long. The CDR3 DNA sequence: TGTGCCAGTAGCGGGGACCAAGAGACCCAGTACTTC. It codes for CASSGDQETQYF.

This clone showed up just once. J is TRBJ2-3 and V is TRBV6-6, with 7 nucleotides matching TRBD1. V lost 0 bases, J lost 2 bases, and 2 bases stayed unmatched. The germline CDR1 and CDR2 sequences are MNHNY and SVGAGI (reference sequence). This CDR3 has 15 residues. CDR3 loop: CASSYSGQATDTQYF. CDR3 sequence (DNA): TGTGCCAGCAGTTACTCCGGACAGGCCACAGATACGCAGTATTTT.

The chain has TRBV4-2 and TRBJ1-5; TRBD1 aligns across 8 bases. The J segment lost 6 bases and the V segment lost 0 bases, leaving 4 bases of the junction unmatched. The CDR3 is 15 residues long. Germline CDR1 and CDR2: LGHNA and YNFKEQ. The CDR3 DNA is TGTGCCAGCAGCCAAGAGCAGGGGGCGGGTCAGCCCCAGCATTTT. This codes for CASSQEQGAGQPQHF.

CDR3 protein: CASSIMAGGELNYGYTF. CDR3 nucleotides: TGTGCCAGTAGTATTATGGCAGGGGGCGAGCTGAACTATGGCTACACCTTC. The rearrangement links TRBV19 to TRBJ1-2, with 8 bases lining up with TRBD1. The CDR3 extends over 17 amino acids. V lost 3 bases and J lost 2; bases outside the gene matches: 11. The germline CDR1 and CDR2 sequences are LNHDA and SQIVND (reference sequence).

The rearrangement joins TRBV6-5 to TRBJ1-1; D possibly corresponds to TRBD1 (6 bases). This CDR3 region has 14 residues. Germline lookup yields CDR1 MNHEY and CDR2 SVGAGI. Deletions cut 8 bases from V and 1 base from J, with 14 bases between. The CDR3 DNA is TGTGCCAGCTCCGACGGACAGACGAACACTGAAGCTTTCTTT. Translated: CASSDGQTNTEAFF.

The CDR3, as DNA: TGTGCCAGTAGCCTCGGGACAGCCGATTCACCCCTCCACTTT. This translates into CASSLGTADSPLHF. The chain is built from TRBV19 and TRBJ1-6; 7 nucleotides align to TRBD1. Germline-derived CDR1 and CDR2 are LNHDA and SQIVND (reference sequence). V shed 6 bases, J shed 8 bases, and the junction held 7 bases outside the gene matches. The CDR3 totals 14 residues. The full variable domain, its missing parts supplied by reference TRBV19 and TRBJ1-6, is DGGITQSPKYLFRKEGQNVTLSCEQNLNHDAMYWYRQDPGQGLRLIYYSQIVNDFQKGDIAEGYSVSREKKESFPLTVTSAQKNPTAFYLCASSLGTADSPLHFGNGTRLTVT.

This chain connects TRBV19 to TRBJ1-2; 7 bases are shared with TRBD1. There are 13 residues in the CDR3. Losses at the gene ends were 4 bases for V and 3 bases for J; bases not matched to a gene: 2. Germline V gives CDR1 LNHDA, CDR2 SQIVND (reference sequence). The CDR3 sequence: CASSNRGYYGYTF. DNA of the CDR3: TGTGCCAGTAGTAACAGGGGCTACTATGGCTACACCTTC.

The V call is TRBV6-5, the J call TRBJ1-4; D gene unclear. The germline CDR1 and CDR2 sequences are MNHEY and SVGAGI. The CDR3 totals 15 residues. V dropped 2 bases and J dropped 4 bases, with 11 bases sitting between them. The DNA of the CDR3 is TGTGCCAGCAGTTACCGGGGTGGAAGTAATGAAAAACTGTTTTTT. This encodes CASSYRGGSNEKLFF.

J is TRBJ2-3 and V is TRBV7-3; 16 positions agree with TRBD2. V gave up 6 bases and J gave up 4 bases; unmatched junction bases: 7. The CDR3 consists of 17 residues. Germline V gene sequence: CDR1 SGHTA, CDR2 FQGTGA. The chain's CDR3 is CASSLGLAGGPADTQYF. CDR3 nucleotide sequence: TGTGCCAGCAGTTTGGGACTAGCGGGGGGGCCTGCAGATACGCAGTATTTT.

The J gene is TRBJ2-7, the V gene TRBV6-2 or TRBV6-3, with TRBD1 matching 10 bases. The V gene's germline CDR1 is MNHEY and CDR2 SVGEGT. J was trimmed by 3 bases and V by 0 bases; bases with no gene match: 5. The CDR3 is made up of 16 amino acids. In DNA form, the CDR3 reads TGTGCCAGCAGTTACTCGGGGACAGGGGCTGGCTACGAGCAGTACTTC. It specifies CASSYSGTGAGYEQYF.

The chain employs TRBV29-1 and TRBJ2-7; 10 bases are shared with TRBD1. The V gene end was trimmed by 6 bases and the J gene end by 0 bases; junction bases not matched to a gene: 5. Germline V gives CDR1 SQVTM, CDR2 ANQGSEA. CDR3 length: 14 amino acids. CDR3 nucleotides: TGCAGCGTCACGAGGACAGGGGGCTCCTACGAGCAGTACTTC. Its protein product is CSVTRTGGSYEQYF.

The chain joins TRBV6-5 to TRBJ1-5, with a weak D call TRBD1 (6 bases). This CDR3 comprises 13 residues. Germline CDR1 MNHEY, CDR2 SVGAGI. Trimming left V 9 bases short and J 5 bases short, with 14 bases between. In nucleotides, the CDR3 is TGTGCCAGTAAGGCGGGGGGCGATCAGCCCCAGCATTTT. It encodes CASKAGGDQPQHF.

This chain joins TRBV20-1 and TRBJ2-3, with TRBD1 matching 10 bases. The length of the CDR3 is 16 residues. V was pared by 4 bases and J by 0 bases, with 7 bases of the junction left unmatched. Germline CDR1 DFQATT, CDR2 SNEGSKA (reference sequence). Here the CDR3 reads CSANDRGRVSTDTQYF. CDR3 in DNA: TGCAGTGCTAATGACAGGGGGCGCGTGAGCACAGATACGCAGTATTTT.

V and J are TRBV7-9 and TRBJ2-2; TRBD2 matches 7 bases. The junction had 9 bases not matched to a gene; V was cut back by 5 bases and J by 3 bases. CDR1 and CDR2 (germline): SEHNR, FQNEAQ (reference sequence). The CDR3 has 16 residues. CDR3 nucleotides: TGTGCCAGCAGCCTTGGGAGCGGGGCCGACACCGGGGAGCTGTTTTTT. It yields the protein CASSLGSGADTGELFF.

The rearrangement uses TRBV14 and TRBJ2-3, with 16 positions matching TRBD2. The J segment lost 9 bases and the V segment lost 4 bases, leaving 4 bases of the junction unmatched. The CDR3 contains 15 residues. Looked up from germline, CDR1 is SGHDN and CDR2 is FVKESK. In DNA form, the CDR3 reads TGTGCCAGCAGCCCGGGGACTAGCGGGGGGGCCACGCAGTATTTT. It translates to CASSPGTSGGATQYF.

The CDR3 spells CASSHIGQSSGNTIYF. CDR3 coding DNA: TGTGCCAGCAGTCATATAGGACAGTCCTCTGGAAACACCATATATTTT. The rearrangement links TRBV2 to TRBJ1-3; D perhaps matches TRBD1 (6 bases). The CDR3 runs 16 residues. CDR1 is SNHLY and CDR2 is FYNNEI in the germline V gene. V was pared by 5 bases and J by 0 bases, with 14 bases between.

The genes are TRBV6-5 and TRBJ1-5, with TRBD1 as a possible D gene (6 bases). Germline CDR1 is MNHEY and CDR2 is SVGAGI. V was clipped by 5 bases and J by 0 bases, with 11 bases between them. The CDR3 has 15 residues. CDR3 loop: CASSRDMTSNQPQHF. CDR3 nucleotide sequence: TGTGCCAGCAGTCGGGACATGACTAGCAATCAGCCCCAGCATTTT.